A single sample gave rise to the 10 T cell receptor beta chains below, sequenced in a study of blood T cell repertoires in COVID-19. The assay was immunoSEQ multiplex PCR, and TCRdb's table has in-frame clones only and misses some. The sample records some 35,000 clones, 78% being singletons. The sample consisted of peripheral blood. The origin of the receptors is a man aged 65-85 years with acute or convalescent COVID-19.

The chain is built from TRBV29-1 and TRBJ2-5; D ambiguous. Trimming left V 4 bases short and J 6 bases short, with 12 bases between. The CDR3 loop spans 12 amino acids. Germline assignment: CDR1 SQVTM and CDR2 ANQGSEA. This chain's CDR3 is CSVVQSPQTQYF. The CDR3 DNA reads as TGCAGCGTTGTTCAGTCCCCGCAGACCCAGTACTTC.

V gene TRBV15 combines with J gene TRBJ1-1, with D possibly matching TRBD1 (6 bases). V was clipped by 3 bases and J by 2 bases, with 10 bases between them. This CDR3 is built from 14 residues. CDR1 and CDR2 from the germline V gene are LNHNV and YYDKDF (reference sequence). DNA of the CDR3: TGTGCCACCAGCAGGACAGGAGGAAACACTGAAGCTTTCTTT. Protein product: CATSRTGGNTEAFF.

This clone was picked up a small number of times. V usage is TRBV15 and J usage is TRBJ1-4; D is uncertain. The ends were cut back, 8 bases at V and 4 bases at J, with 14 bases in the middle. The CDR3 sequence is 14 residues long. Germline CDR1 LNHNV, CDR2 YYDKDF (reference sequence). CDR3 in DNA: TGTGCCACCCGCGGGATGGTGATTAATGAAAAACTGTTTTTT. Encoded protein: CATRGMVINEKLFF.

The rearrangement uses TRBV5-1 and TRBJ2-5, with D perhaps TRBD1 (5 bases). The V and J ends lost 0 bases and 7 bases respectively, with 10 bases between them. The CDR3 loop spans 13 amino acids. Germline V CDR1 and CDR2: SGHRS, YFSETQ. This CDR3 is CASSLDRPGTQYF. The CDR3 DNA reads TGCGCCAGCAGCTTGGACAGGCCCGGGACCCAGTACTTC.

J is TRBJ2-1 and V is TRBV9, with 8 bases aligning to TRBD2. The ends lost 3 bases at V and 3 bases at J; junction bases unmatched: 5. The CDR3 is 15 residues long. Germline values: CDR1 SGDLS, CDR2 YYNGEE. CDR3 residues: CASSGGGTNYNEQFF. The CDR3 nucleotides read TGTGCCAGCAGCGGCGGGGGGACCAACTACAATGAGCAGTTCTTC.

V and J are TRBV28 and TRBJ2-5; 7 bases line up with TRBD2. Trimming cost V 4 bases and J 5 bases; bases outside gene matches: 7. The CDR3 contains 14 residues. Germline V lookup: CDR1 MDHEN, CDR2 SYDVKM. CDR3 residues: CASSSPRRGETQYF. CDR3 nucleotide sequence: TGTGCCAGCAGTTCCCCCCGGCGGGGGGAGACCCAGTACTTC.

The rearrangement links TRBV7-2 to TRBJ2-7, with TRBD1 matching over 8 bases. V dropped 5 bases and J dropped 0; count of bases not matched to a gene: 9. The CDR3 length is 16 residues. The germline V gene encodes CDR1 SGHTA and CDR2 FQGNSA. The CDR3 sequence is CASSRQGAVSSYEQYF. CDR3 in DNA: TGTGCCAGCAGCCGTCAGGGGGCTGTTAGCTCCTACGAGCAGTACTTC.

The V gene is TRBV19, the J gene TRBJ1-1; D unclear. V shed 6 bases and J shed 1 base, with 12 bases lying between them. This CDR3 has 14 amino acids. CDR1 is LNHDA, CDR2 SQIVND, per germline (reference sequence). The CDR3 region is CASSRFEGNTEAFF. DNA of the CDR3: TGTGCCAGTAGCCGCTTCGAGGGGAACACTGAAGCTTTCTTT.

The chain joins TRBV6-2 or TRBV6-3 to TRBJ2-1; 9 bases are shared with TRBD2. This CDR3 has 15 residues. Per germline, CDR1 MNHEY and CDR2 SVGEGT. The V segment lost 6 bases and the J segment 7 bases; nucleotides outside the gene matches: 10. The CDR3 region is CASSTVGLALNEQFF. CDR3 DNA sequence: TGTGCCAGCAGCACCGTGGGACTAGCTCTGAATGAGCAGTTCTTC.

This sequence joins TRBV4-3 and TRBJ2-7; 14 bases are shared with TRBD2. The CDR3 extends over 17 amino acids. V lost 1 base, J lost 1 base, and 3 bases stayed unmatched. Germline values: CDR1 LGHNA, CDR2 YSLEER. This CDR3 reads CASSQGTSGGLSYEQYF. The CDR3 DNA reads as TGCGCCAGCAGCCAAGGGACTAGCGGGGGGTTATCCTACGAGCAGTACTTC.